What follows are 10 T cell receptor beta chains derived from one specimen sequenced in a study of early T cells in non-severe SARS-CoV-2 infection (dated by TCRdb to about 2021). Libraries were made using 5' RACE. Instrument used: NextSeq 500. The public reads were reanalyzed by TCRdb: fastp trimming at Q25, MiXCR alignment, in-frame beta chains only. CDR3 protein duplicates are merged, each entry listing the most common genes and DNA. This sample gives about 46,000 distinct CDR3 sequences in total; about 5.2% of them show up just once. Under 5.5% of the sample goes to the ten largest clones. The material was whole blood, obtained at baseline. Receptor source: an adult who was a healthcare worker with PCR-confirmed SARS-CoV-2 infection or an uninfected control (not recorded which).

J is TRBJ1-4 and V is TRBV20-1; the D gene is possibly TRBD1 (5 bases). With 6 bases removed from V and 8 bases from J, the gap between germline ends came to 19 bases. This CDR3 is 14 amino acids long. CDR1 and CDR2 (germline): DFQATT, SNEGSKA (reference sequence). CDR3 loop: CSAEPGTRAEKLFF. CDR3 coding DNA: TGCAGTGCCGAACCCGGGACCAGGGCCGAAAAACTGTTTTTT.

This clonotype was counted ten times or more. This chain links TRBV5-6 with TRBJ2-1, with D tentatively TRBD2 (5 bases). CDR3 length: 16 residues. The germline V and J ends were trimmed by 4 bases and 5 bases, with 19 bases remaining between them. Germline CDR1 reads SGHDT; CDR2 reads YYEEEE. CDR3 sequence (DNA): TGTGCCAGCAGCCCCCTGCAAGGGAGCCTTAACAATGAGCAGTTCTTC. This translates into CASSPLQGSLNNEQFF.

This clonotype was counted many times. CDR3 region: CASSRDTVYEQYF. For the CDR3, the DNA is TGTGCCAGCAGTCGGGACACGGTCTACGAGCAGTACTTC. This chain links TRBV6-1 with TRBJ2-7, with a weak D call TRBD1 (6 bases). Trimming removed 5 bases from V and 3 bases from J, with 11 bases in between. The CDR3 length is 13 residues. Germline assignment: CDR1 MNHNS and CDR2 SASEGT.

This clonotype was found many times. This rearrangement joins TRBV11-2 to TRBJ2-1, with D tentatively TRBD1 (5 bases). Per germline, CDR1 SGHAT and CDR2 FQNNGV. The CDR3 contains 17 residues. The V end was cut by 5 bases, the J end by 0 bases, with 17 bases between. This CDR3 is CASSPYHRDSSYNEQFF. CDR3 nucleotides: TGTGCCAGCAGCCCGTACCACCGAGACAGCTCCTACAATGAGCAGTTCTTC.

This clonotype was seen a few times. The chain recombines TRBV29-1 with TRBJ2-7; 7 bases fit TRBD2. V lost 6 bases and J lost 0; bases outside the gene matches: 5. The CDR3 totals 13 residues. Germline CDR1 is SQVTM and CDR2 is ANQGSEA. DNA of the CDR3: TGCAGCGTAGCGGGACTCCCCTCCTACGAGCAGTACTTC. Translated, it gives CSVAGLPSYEQYF.

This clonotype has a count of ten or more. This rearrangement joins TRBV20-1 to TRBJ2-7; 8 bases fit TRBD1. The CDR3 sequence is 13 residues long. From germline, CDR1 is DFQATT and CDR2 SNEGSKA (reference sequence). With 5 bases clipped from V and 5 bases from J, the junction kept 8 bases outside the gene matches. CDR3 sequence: CSAAGQGFHEQYF. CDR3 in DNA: TGCAGTGCTGCCGGACAGGGATTTCACGAGCAGTACTTC.

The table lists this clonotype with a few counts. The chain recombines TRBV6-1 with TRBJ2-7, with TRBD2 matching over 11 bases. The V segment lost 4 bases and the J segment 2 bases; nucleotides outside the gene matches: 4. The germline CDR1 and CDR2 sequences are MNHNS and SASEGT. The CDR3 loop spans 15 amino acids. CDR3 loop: CASSATSGRAYEQYF. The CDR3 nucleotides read TGTGCCAGCAGTGCTACTAGCGGGAGAGCCTACGAGCAGTACTTC.

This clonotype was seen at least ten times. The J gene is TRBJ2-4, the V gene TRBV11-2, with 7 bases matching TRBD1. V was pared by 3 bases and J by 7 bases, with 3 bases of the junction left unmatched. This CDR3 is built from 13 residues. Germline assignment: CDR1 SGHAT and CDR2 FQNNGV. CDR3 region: CASSLSDRNIQYF. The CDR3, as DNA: TGTGCCAGCAGCTTGTCGGACAGGAACATTCAGTACTTC.

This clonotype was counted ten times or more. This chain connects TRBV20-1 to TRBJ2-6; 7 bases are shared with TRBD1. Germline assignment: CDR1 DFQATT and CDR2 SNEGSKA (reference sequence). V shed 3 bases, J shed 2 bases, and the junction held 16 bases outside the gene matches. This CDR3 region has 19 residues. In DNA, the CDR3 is TGCAGTGCTAGTTGGGCCGAGGGGGCCCAAATTCCTGGGGCCAACGTCCTGACTTTC. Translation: CSASWAEGAQIPGANVLTF.

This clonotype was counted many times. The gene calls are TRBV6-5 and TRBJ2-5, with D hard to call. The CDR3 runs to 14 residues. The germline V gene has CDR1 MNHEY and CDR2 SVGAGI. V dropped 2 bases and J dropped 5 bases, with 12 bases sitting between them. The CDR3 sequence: CASSYVGVVETQYF. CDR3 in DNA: TGTGCCAGCAGTTACGTCGGCGTTGTTGAGACCCAGTACTTC.